The clone carrying this TCR beta chain was observed once. What it binds is unknown. Germline CDR1 is SGHDN and CDR2 is FVKESK. J lost 4 bases, V lost 1 base, and 2 bases had no gene match. CDR3 length: 14 amino acids. These data are taken from a study of T cell repertoires in cytomegalovirus infection. TCRdb called the reads again in MiXCR, with one record for every CDR3 protein. This repertoire shows a few hundred thousand distinct CDR3 sequences, 20% to 25% found once; its top ten account for about 20%. The receptor comes from a human donor in good health (CMV status not recorded). Some clones in this sample may be carry-over from other donors' samples. V and J are TRBV14 and TRBJ1-1, with 8 bases lining up with TRBD1. The sequencing used cultured PBMCs, collected from culture after CMV antigen stimulation. The CDR3 here is CASSQGQGFTEAFF. The CDR3 DNA reads as TGTGCCAGCAGCCAAGGACAGGGGTTCACTGAAGCTTTCTTT. The whole variable domain, filled in from reference TRBV14 and TRBJ1-1, reads EAGVTQFPSHSVIEKGQTVTLRCDPISGHDNLYWYRRVMGKEIKFLLHFVKESKQDESGMPNNRFLAERTGGTYSTLKVQPAELEDSGVYFCASSQGQGFTEAFFGQGTRLTVV.